This TCR beta chain was identified in a study of identical twins. Study-level findings and limits: Partly confounded zero-insertion analyses could result from invariant MAIT and iNKT cells. Fewer insertions were carried by abundant cord blood beta clonotypes, but none was seen in memory repertoires.

TCRdb reprocessed the 5' RACE reads with MiXCR, giving one entry per CDR3 protein. The data contain some 270,000 distinct CDR3 sequences, about 8.3% of them singletons. The CDR3 covers 15 residues. The V and J ends lost 7 bases and 3 bases respectively, with 18 bases between them. Per the germline V gene, CDR1 is MNHEY and CDR2 is SVGEGT. This clonotype was recorded many times. Its antigen is not known. The data also belong to a second study, concerning yellow fever vaccine responses in identical twins.

V is TRBV6-2 or TRBV6-3 and J is TRBJ2-5; possibly TRBD2 for D (6 bases). This receptor was obtained from a woman under 30 in good health. The specimen was CD8+ T cells sorted from blood. In DNA form, the CDR3 reads TGTGCCAGCACCGATGGTTCGGGGGTGGAAGAGACCCAGTACTTC. Translating it yields CASTDGSGVEETQYF.